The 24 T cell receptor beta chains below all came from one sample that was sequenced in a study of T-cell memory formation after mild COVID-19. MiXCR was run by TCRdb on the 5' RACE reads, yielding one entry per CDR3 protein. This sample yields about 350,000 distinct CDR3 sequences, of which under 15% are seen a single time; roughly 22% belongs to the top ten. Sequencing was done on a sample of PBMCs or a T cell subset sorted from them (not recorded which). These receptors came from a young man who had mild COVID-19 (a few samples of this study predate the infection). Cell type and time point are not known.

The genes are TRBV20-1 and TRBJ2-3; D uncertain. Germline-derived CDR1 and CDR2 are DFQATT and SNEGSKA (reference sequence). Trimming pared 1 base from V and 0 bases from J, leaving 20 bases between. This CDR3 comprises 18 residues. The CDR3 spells CSARGGAKHLTSTDTQYF. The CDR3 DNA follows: TGCAGTGCTAGAGGCGGAGCTAAACACTTAACTAGCACAGATACGCAGTATTTT.

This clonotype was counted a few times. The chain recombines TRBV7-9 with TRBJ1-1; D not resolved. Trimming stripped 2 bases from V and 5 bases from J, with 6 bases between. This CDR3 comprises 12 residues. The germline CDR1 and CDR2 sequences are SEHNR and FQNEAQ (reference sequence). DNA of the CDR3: TGTGCCAGCAGCTTACGTCCAACTGAAGCTTTCTTT. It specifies CASSLRPTEAFF.

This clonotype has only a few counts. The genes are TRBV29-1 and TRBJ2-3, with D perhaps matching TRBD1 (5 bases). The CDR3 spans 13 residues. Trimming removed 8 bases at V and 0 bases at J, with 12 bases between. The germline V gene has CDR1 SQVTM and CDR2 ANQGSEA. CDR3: CSTGLTSTDTQYF. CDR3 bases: TGCAGCACAGGCCTCACTAGCACAGATACGCAGTATTTT.

CDR3 region: CASSRTGPGEGEKLFF. The CDR3 coding sequence is TGCGCCAGCAGCCGTACTGGTCCCGGCGAAGGTGAAAAACTGTTTTTT. The V and J genes are TRBV5-1 and TRBJ1-4, with unresolved D. V dropped 4 bases and J dropped 7 bases, with 20 bases sitting between them. This CDR3 spans 16 amino acids. The germline V gene has CDR1 SGHRS and CDR2 YFSETQ. Complete variable domain (other parts from reference TRBV5-1 and TRBJ1-4): KAGVTQTPRYLIKTRGQQVTLSCSPISGHRSVSWYQQTPGQGLQFLFEYFSETQRNKGNFPGRFSGRQFSNSRSEMNVSTLELGDSALYLCASSRTGPGEGEKLFFGSGTQLSVL.

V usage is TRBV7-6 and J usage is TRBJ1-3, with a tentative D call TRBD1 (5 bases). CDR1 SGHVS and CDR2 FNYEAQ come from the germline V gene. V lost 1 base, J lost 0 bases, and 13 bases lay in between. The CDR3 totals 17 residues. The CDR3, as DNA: TGTGCCAGCAGCTTAGGGTGGGGACGCTACTCTGGAAACACCATATATTTT. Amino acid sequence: CASSLGWGRYSGNTIYF.

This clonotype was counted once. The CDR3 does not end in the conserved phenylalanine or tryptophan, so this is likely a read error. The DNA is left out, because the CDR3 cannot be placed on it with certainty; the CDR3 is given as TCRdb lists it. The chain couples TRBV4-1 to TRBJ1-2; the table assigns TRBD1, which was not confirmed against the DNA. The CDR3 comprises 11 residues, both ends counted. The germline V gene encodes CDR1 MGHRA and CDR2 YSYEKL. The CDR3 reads CASSSGTGQKL.

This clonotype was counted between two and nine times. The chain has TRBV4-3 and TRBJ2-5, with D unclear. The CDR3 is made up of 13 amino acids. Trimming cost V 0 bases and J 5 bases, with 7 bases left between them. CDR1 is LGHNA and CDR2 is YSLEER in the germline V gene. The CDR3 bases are TGCGCCAGCAGCCAAGATTGGTCGGAGACCCAGTACTTC. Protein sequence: CASSQDWSETQYF.

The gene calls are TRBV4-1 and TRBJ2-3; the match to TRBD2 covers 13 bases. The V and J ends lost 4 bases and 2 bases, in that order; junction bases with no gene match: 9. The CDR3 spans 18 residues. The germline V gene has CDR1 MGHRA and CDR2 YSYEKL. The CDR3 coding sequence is TGCGCCAGCAGCCCCCACCAGACTAGCGGGGGGTACACAGATACGCAGTATTTT. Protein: CASSPHQTSGGYTDTQYF.

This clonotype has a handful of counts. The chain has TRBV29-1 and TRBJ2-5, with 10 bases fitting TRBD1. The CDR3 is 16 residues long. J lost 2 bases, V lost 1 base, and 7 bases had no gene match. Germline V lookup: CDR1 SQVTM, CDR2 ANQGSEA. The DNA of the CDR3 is TGCAGCGTTGAAGGCGGACAGGGGGACTCGCAAGAGACCCAGTACTTC. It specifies CSVEGGQGDSQETQYF.

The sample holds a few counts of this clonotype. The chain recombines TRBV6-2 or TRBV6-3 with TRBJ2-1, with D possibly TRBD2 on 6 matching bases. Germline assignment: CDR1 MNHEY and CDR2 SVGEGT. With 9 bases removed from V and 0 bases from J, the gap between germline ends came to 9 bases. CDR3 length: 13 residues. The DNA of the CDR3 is TGTGCCAGTGGAGGGGCCTCCTACAATGAGCAGTTCTTC. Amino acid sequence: CASGGASYNEQFF.

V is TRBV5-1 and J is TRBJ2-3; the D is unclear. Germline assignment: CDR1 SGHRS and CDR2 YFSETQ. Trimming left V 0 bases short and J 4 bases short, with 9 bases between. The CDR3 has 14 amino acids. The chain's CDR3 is CASSLAAGPDTQYF. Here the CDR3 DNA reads TGCGCCAGCAGCTTGGCCGCAGGACCAGATACGCAGTATTTT.

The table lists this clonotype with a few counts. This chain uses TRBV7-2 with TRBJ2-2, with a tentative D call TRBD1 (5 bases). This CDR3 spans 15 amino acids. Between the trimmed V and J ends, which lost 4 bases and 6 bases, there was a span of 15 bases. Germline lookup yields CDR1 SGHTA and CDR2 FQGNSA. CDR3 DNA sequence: TGTGCCAGCAGCTCCCGCCAGGGCAACCCCGGGGAGCTGTTTTTT. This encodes CASSSRQGNPGELFF.

The CDR3 region is CASSPLGTGVTDTQYF. The CDR3 coding sequence is TGTGCCAGCAGCCCGTTGGGGACAGGTGTCACAGATACGCAGTATTTT. The chain joins TRBV7-9 to TRBJ2-3, with 8 positions matching TRBD1. Germline lookup yields CDR1 SEHNR and CDR2 FQNEAQ (reference sequence). The CDR3 length is 16 residues. After removal of 5 bases from V and 2 bases from J, the junction contained 9 bases not matched to a gene.

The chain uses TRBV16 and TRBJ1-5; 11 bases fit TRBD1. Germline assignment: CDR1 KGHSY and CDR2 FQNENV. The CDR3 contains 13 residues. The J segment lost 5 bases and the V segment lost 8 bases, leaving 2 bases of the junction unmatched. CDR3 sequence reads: CASGQGADQPQHF. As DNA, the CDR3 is TGTGCCAGCGGACAGGGGGCGGATCAGCCCCAGCATTTT.

In nucleotides, the CDR3 is TGTGCCAGCCTCCGGACAGGGAAAGAGACCCAGTACTTC. Protein: CASLRTGKETQYF. This chain connects TRBV6-1 to TRBJ2-5; 8 bases fit TRBD1. Trimming cost V 8 bases and J 3 bases; bases outside gene matches: 5. Per germline, CDR1 MNHNS and CDR2 SASEGT. The CDR3 consists of 13 residues.

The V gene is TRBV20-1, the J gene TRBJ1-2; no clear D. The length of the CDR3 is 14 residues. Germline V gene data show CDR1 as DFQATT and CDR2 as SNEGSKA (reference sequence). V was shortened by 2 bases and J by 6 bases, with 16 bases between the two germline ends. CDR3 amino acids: CSARPPSVYDGYTF. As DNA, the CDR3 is TGCAGTGCTAGACCTCCTTCCGTCTACGATGGCTACACCTTC.

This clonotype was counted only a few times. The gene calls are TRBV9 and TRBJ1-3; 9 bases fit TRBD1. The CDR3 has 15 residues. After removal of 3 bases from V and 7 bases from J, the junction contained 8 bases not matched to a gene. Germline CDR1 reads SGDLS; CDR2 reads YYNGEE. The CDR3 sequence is CASSEPDRGWNTIYF. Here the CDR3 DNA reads TGTGCCAGCAGCGAACCGGACAGGGGTTGGAACACCATATATTTT.

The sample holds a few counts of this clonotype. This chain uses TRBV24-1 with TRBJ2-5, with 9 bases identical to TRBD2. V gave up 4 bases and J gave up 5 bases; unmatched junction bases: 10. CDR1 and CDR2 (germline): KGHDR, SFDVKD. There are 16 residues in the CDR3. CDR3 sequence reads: CATSERAGGSEETQYF. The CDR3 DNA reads TGTGCCACCAGTGAACGAGCGGGGGGCAGTGAGGAGACCCAGTACTTC.

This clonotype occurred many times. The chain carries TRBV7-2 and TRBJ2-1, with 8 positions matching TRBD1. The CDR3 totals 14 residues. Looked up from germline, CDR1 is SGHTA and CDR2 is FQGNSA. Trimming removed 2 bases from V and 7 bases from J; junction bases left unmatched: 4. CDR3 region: CASSLQGQGNEQFF. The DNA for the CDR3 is TGTGCCAGCAGCTTACAAGGACAGGGTAATGAGCAGTTCTTC.

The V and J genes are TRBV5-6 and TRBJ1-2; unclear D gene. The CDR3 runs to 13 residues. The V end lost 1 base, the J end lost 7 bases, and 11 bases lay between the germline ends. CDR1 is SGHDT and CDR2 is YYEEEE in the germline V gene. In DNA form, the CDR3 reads TGTGCCAGCAGCTTGTATGAAGGTGGTGGCTACACCTTC. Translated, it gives CASSLYEGGGYTF.

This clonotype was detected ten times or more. CDR3 amino acids: CASSFTGVVSGNTIYF. The CDR3 region has the DNA TGTGCCAGCAGCTTTACAGGGGTCGTGTCTGGAAACACCATATATTTT. The chain is built from TRBV7-2 and TRBJ1-3, with TRBD1 matching 7 bases. Germline CDR1 SGHTA, CDR2 FQGNSA. The CDR3 is 16 residues long. V shed 3 bases and J 1 base; nucleotides not matched to a gene: 6.

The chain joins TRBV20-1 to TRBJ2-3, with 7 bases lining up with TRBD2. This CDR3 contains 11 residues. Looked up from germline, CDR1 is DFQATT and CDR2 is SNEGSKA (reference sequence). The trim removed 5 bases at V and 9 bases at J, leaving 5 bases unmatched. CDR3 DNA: TGCAGTGCTCCCAGCGGGACCACGCAGTATTTT. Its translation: CSAPSGTTQYF.

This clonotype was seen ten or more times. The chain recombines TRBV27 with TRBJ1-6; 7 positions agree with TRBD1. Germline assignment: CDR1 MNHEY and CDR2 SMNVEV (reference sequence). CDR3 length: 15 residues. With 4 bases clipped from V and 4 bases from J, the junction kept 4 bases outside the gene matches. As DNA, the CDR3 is TGTGCCAGCAGTTCGACAGGGAATTATAATTCACCCCTCCACTTT. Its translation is CASSSTGNYNSPLHF.

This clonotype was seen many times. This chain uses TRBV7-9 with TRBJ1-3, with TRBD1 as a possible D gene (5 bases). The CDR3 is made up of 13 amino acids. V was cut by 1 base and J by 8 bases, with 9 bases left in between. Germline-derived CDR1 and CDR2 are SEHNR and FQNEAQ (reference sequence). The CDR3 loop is CASSLEGSHTIYF. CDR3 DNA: TGTGCCAGCAGCTTAGAGGGGTCGCACACCATATATTTT.